The next 22 T cell receptor beta chains were all read from a single sample in a study of shared clonotypes between healthy human individuals. TCRdb keeps only in-frame clones here, not all; method: immunoSEQ multiplex PCR. The table shows fewer than 600,000 clones, with around 79% occurring only once. The sequencing sample was made of PBMCs. The receptor set was obtained from a woman in her thirties or forties in good health. Some clones in this sample may be carry-over from other donors' samples.

The chain is built from TRBV20-1 and TRBJ2-1, with D hard to call. The CDR3 contains 11 residues. CDR1 is DFQATT, CDR2 SNEGSKA, per germline (reference sequence). V lost 2 bases and J lost 7, with 6 bases in between. Written as DNA, the CDR3 is TGCAGTGCTAGACTGGGTAATGAGCAGTTCTTC. Translating it yields CSARLGNEQFF.

V usage is TRBV5-4 and J usage is TRBJ2-7, with a weak D call TRBD2 (5 bases). There are 17 residues in the CDR3. V was pared by 2 bases and J by 3 bases, with 21 bases between. Germline assignment: CDR1 SGHNT and CDR2 YYREEE (reference sequence). CDR3 amino acids: CASSLYRGVAGYYEQYF. The CDR3 nucleotides are TGTGCCAGCAGCTTATACAGAGGAGTGGCGGGCTACTACGAGCAGTACTTC.

The J gene is TRBJ2-5, the V gene TRBV13, with a tentative D call TRBD2 (6 bases). The CDR3 spans 14 residues. Germline V gene lookup returns CDR1 PRHDT and CDR2 FYEKMQ (reference sequence). V shed 5 bases and J shed 2 bases, with 12 bases lying between them. The CDR3 is CASSLRTNQETQYF. As DNA, the CDR3 is TGTGCCAGCAGCCTGCGGACTAATCAAGAGACCCAGTACTTC.

This clone was counted between two and nine times. The chain joins TRBV2 to TRBJ2-3; tentatively, D is TRBD2 (5 bases). V was trimmed by 4 bases and J by 3 bases, leaving 11 bases between them. This CDR3 is built from 14 residues. Germline V CDR1 and CDR2: SNHLY, FYNNEI. The CDR3 loop reads CASSASLPTDTQYF. CDR3 in DNA: TGTGCCAGCAGTGCTAGCCTCCCAACAGATACGCAGTATTTT.

The chain recombines TRBV18 with TRBJ1-5; 8 bases match TRBD1. This CDR3 is 14 amino acids long. Germline lookup yields CDR1 KGHSH and CDR2 LQKENI. J lost 5 bases, V lost 8 bases, and 8 bases had no gene match. The CDR3 reads CASAGGLWDQPQHF. The CDR3 DNA follows: TGTGCCAGCGCAGGGGGCCTCTGGGATCAGCCCCAGCATTTT. Combining the CDR3 with reference TRBV18 and TRBJ1-5 gives the whole variable domain NAGVMQNPRHLVRRRGQEARLRCSPMKGHSHVYWYRQLPEEGLKFMVYLQKENIIDESGMPKERFSAEFPKEGPSILRIQQVVRGDSAAYFCASAGGLWDQPQHFGDGTRLSIL.

This clone has only one observation. The CDR3 region is CASSQGTGGPHEQYF. CDR3 in DNA: TGTGCCAGCAGTCAGGGGACAGGGGGTCCCCACGAGCAGTACTTC. V gene TRBV6-1 combines with J gene TRBJ2-7; the match to TRBD1 covers 11 bases. The CDR3 extends over 15 amino acids. The V gene end was trimmed by 5 bases and the J gene end by 5 bases; junction bases not matched to a gene: 8. Germline CDR1 and CDR2: MNHNS and SASEGT.

V gene TRBV7-9 combines with J gene TRBJ2-2; 11 bases fit TRBD1. Germline CDR1 SEHNR, CDR2 FQNEAQ (reference sequence). With V trimmed by 2 bases and J by 6 bases, 14 bases remained unmatched. The CDR3 runs 19 residues. This CDR3 is CASSLPLYRDRGSSGELFF. CDR3 coding DNA: TGTGCCAGCAGCTTACCGCTATACCGGGACAGGGGGTCTTCCGGGGAGCTGTTTTTT.

This clone was detected once. V usage is TRBV18 and J usage is TRBJ2-7, with TRBD2 matching 11 bases. Germline V gene lookup returns CDR1 KGHSH and CDR2 LQKENI. After removal of 6 bases from V and 5 bases from J, the junction contained 12 bases not matched to a gene. This CDR3 has 16 residues. The chain's CDR3 is CASSPNPGTSGNEQYF. CDR3 nucleotides: TGTGCCAGCTCTCCGAATCCCGGGACTAGCGGTAACGAGCAGTACTTC.

This chain connects TRBV7-2 to TRBJ1-2; tentatively, D is TRBD1 (5 bases). Germline loops: CDR1 SGHTA, CDR2 FQGNSA. The CDR3 is made up of 15 amino acids. V gave up 0 bases and J gave up 4 bases, with 12 bases separating them. DNA of the CDR3: TGTGCCAGCAGCTTAGCGAGGGGCGGAACCTATGGCTACACCTTC. Translation: CASSLARGGTYGYTF.

The genes are TRBV7-6 and TRBJ1-1; D might be TRBD1 (5 bases). V dropped 5 bases and J dropped 3 bases, with 16 bases sitting between them. This CDR3 region has 15 residues. Germline V gene data show CDR1 as SGHVS and CDR2 as FNYEAQ. The CDR3 coding sequence is TGTGCCAGCAGCCAGGGACGGGGTCTCGACACTGAAGCTTTCTTT. Its translation: CASSQGRGLDTEAFF.

In this sample, this clone turned up a few times. The V and J genes are TRBV15 and TRBJ2-1; D is tentatively TRBD1 or TRBD2 (5 bases each). This CDR3 has 15 amino acids. V lost 0 bases and J 10 bases, leaving 16 bases between the germline ends. The V gene's germline CDR1 is LNHNV and CDR2 YYDKDF (reference sequence). Here the CDR3 reads CATSRDPDVGGEQFF. The CDR3 DNA is TGTGCCACCAGCAGAGATCCAGATGTTGGGGGAGAGCAGTTCTTC.

This chain connects TRBV2 to TRBJ1-2, with 9 nucleotides matching TRBD1. Germline V lookup: CDR1 SNHLY, CDR2 FYNNEI. CDR3 length: 13 residues. The V gene end was trimmed by 5 bases and the J gene end by 6 bases; junction bases not matched to a gene: 4. CDR3 sequence (DNA): TGTGCCAGCAGTCGGACAGGGGATAATGGCTACACCTTC. Translation gives CASSRTGDNGYTF.

The rearrangement joins TRBV2 to TRBJ2-2; TRBD2 agrees at 8 bases. The CDR3 sequence is 16 residues long. Germline lookup yields CDR1 SNHLY and CDR2 FYNNEI. The V gene end was trimmed by 4 bases and the J gene end by 0 bases; junction bases not matched to a gene: 4. CDR3 bases: TGTGCCAGCAGTGTGAGCGGGAGAACGAACACCGGGGAGCTGTTTTTT. It encodes CASSVSGRTNTGELFF.

A remark on this clone: A read error may account for a junction end that differs from germline. V usage is TRBV10-3 and J usage is TRBJ1-1, with D tentatively TRBD1 (5 bases). Germline CDR1 reads ENHRY; CDR2 reads SYGVKD. This CDR3 comprises 14 residues. In nucleotides, the CDR3 is TGTGCCACCAGTCCACTGGGGGAGGCCACTGAAGCTTTCTTT. The encoded protein is CATSPLGEATEAFF.

The V call is TRBV15, the J call TRBJ2-7, with 12 positions matching TRBD2. Germline trimming cut 1 base from V and 1 base from J; bases unmatched to any gene: 5. Germline loops: CDR1 LNHNV, CDR2 YYDKDF (reference sequence). The CDR3 runs 17 residues. This CDR3 reads CATSRGLTSGSSYEQYF. CDR3 bases: TGTGCCACCAGCAGAGGACTGACTAGCGGGAGTTCCTACGAGCAGTACTTC.

The J gene is TRBJ2-7, the V gene TRBV6-1; TRBD2 matches 7 bases. CDR1 and CDR2 (germline): MNHNS, SASEGT. J was trimmed by 0 bases and V by 8 bases; bases with no gene match: 4. CDR3 size: 13 residues. CDR3 sequence reads: CASGREVSYEQYF. CDR3 nucleotides: TGTGCCAGCGGGAGGGAGGTCTCCTACGAGCAGTACTTC.

V gene TRBV6-1 combines with J gene TRBJ2-7, with D perhaps matching TRBD1 or TRBD2 (5 bases each). In germline, CDR1 is MNHNS, CDR2 SASEGT. The CDR3 runs 14 residues. Trimming took off 2 bases at V and 7 bases at J, with 15 bases between the two ends. This CDR3 is CASSESGPPLEQYF. In nucleotides, the CDR3 is TGTGCCAGCAGTGAATCGGGACCCCCTTTGGAGCAGTACTTC.

This chain uses TRBV13 with TRBJ1-1; 9 nucleotides line up with TRBD1. The CDR3 is made up of 15 amino acids. With 5 bases clipped from V and 0 bases from J, the junction kept 4 bases outside the gene matches. CDR1 is PRHDT and CDR2 is FYEKMQ in the germline V gene (reference sequence). The CDR3: CASSAGQGMNTEAFF. The CDR3 DNA is TGTGCCAGCAGCGCGGGACAGGGTATGAACACTGAAGCTTTCTTT.

This chain joins TRBV27 and TRBJ2-1, with D hard to call. The V end lost 8 bases, the J end lost 8 bases, and 10 bases lay between the germline ends. Per germline, CDR1 MNHEY and CDR2 SMNVEV (reference sequence). The CDR3 sequence is 11 residues long. CDR3 amino acids: CASGAMDEQFF. DNA of the CDR3: TGTGCCAGCGGTGCAATGGATGAGCAGTTCTTC.

This chain connects TRBV30 to TRBJ1-3, with D possibly being TRBD1 (5 bases). The CDR3 is made up of 14 amino acids. Germline CDR1 is GTSNPN and CDR2 is SVGIG (reference sequence). The V end lost 2 bases, the J end lost 2 bases, and 10 bases lay between the germline ends. The CDR3, as DNA: TGTGCCTGGAGTAAGACAGTCCCTGGAAACACCATATATTTT. It is translated as CAWSKTVPGNTIYF.

This clone was counted only a few times. This may arise from a read error, as a much more abundant clone is one base away. This is likely a read error, given that the CDR3 carries no conserved phenylalanine or tryptophan at its end. The chain combines TRBV6-5 with TRBJ1-5, with 7 bases matching TRBD1. Germline V lookup: CDR1 MNHEY, CDR2 SVGAGI. The CDR3 consists of 15 residues. With 6 bases clipped from V and 2 bases from J, the junction kept 7 bases outside the gene matches. The CDR3 sequence is CASRSTGVGNQPQHL. CDR3 DNA sequence: TGTGCCAGCAGGTCTACAGGGGTGGGCAATCAGCCCCAGCATCTT.

CDR3 in amino acids: CASSPPIVSGANVLTF. In DNA form, the CDR3 reads TGTGCCAGCAGTCCCCCGATTGTATCTGGGGCCAACGTCCTGACTTTC. The V gene is TRBV28, the J gene TRBJ2-6, with unresolved D. CDR1 and CDR2 (germline): MDHEN, SYDVKM. V lost 5 bases and J lost 1, with 12 bases in between. CDR3 length: 16 residues. Full variable domain (missing parts from reference TRBV28 and TRBJ2-6): DVKVTQSSRYLVKRTGEKVFLECVQDMDHENMFWYRQDPGLGLRLIYFSYDVKMKEKGDIPEGYSVSREKKERFSLILESASTNQTSMYLCASSPPIVSGANVLTFGAGSRLTVL.